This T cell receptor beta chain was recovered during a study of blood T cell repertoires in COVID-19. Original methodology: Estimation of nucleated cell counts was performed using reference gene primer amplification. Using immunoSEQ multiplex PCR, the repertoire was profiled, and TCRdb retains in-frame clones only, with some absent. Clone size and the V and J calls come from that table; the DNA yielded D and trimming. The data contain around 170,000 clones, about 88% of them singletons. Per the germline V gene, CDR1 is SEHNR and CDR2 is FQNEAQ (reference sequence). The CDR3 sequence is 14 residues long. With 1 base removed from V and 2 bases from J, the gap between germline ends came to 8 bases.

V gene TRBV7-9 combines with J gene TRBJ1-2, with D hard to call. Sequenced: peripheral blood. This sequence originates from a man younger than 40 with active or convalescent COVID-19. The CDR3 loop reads CASSLESGNYGYTF. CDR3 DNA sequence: TGTGCCAGCAGCTTAGAGTCGGGAAACTATGGCTACACCTTC.